This T cell receptor beta chain emerged from a study of regulatory T cells in long-lasting Graves disease. The time point is: persistent/refractory GD, antithyroid drugs over 5 years with positive TRAb. Preparation of the TCR library used RNA extracted from PBMCs. Study-wide points: The study found lower TCR diversity in persistent Graves' patients than in newly diagnosed ones. Persistent disease showed a preference for TRBV28, TRBJ1-2 and TRBJ2-5. Between persistent patients, 2,500 to 3,500 public clonotypes were shared, exceeding the 900 to 1,000 shared between new patients.

There are many counts of this clonotype. Its target is unknown. Arm-PCR with iRepertoire HTBI primers amplified the CDR3 regions for these TCR beta libraries. Authors' data handling: Throughout the samples, researchers identified 60 to 70 TRBV and more than twelve TRBJ segments. TCRdb recomputed calls from the multiplex PCR reads with MiXCR, one row per CDR3 protein. The V and J calls, along with clone size, are taken from TCRdb and not from the paper's own processing. The sample lists some 450,000 distinct CDR3 sequences, about 25% occurring once. With V trimmed by 8 bases and J by 3 bases, 12 bases remained unmatched. The germline CDR1 and CDR2 sequences are SNHLY and FYNNEI. This CDR3 has 16 amino acids.

Sample: peripheral blood mononuclear cells (PBMCs), taken when the disease was refractory, from a patient treated with antithyroid drugs. V and J are TRBV2 and TRBJ1-2; 10 positions match TRBD1. The sequence came from a female donor with Graves disease. The CDR3 bases are TGTGCCAGCCACAAAGCAAAGACAGGGGGCGACTATGGCTACACCTTC. Its protein is CASHKAKTGGDYGYTF.